The 21 T cell receptor beta chains reported below all come from one sample, sequenced in a study of CD8 T cells in ankylosing spondylitis (dated by TCRdb to about 2017). Here is what the overall study found, with its caveats: Blood from ankylosing spondylitis patients appeared to be characterized by a TCR beta motif made up of under 10 highly homologous amino acid variants.

These receptors lack a known antigen. Receptors were amplified or captured by 5' RACE. Data came from an Illumina HiSeq 2500. TCRdb itself trimmed the public reads at Q25 with fastp, ran MiXCR and retained productive beta chains. Rows matching on CDR3 protein sequence are summarized as one entry with the most common DNA and genes. In this sample the table shows roughly 400,000 distinct CDR3 sequences, more than 20% of which occur a single time. The ten largest clones take up less than 20% of the sample. The sequenced sample was blood, either unsorted or a sorted T cell fraction (not recorded which). Receptor source: a male donor with ankylosing spondylitis.

The sample holds a few counts of this clonotype. This chain uses TRBV2 with TRBJ2-1, with 9 bases matching TRBD2. CDR3 length: 15 amino acids. The V segment lost 4 bases and the J segment 4 bases; nucleotides outside the gene matches: 5. Germline CDR1 is SNHLY and CDR2 is FYNNEI. The CDR3 bases are TGTGCCAGCAGTGGCGGGAGGGCCATATACAATGAGCAGTTCTTC. Its protein is CASSGGRAIYNEQFF.

The CDR3 region is CASSVGGLGRMPYEQYF. The DNA of the CDR3 is TGTGCCAGCAGCGTAGGGGGATTGGGCAGGATGCCCTACGAGCAGTACTTC. The chain combines TRBV9 with TRBJ2-7; D is ambiguous. The CDR3 consists of 17 residues. CDR1 and CDR2 from the germline V gene are SGDLS and YYNGEE. The V end lost 0 bases, the J end lost 2 bases, and 18 bases lay between the germline ends.

This clonotype was detected only a few times. The J gene is TRBJ1-2, the V gene TRBV4-2, with 10 bases lining up with TRBD1. The CDR3 is 17 residues long. CDR1 and CDR2 (germline): LGHNA, YNFKEQ. V was pared by 3 bases and J by 8 bases, with 15 bases of the junction left unmatched. CDR3 loop: CASSHAGTGEGSRGYTF. CDR3 nucleotides: TGTGCCAGCAGCCACGCCGGGACAGGGGAGGGGAGTAGGGGCTACACCTTC.

The CDR3 is CSASTGGAGTDTQYF. For the CDR3, the DNA is TGCAGCGCCTCCACGGGGGGGGCGGGCACAGATACGCAGTATTTT. The chain couples TRBV29-1 to TRBJ2-3, with 8 bases aligning to TRBD2. The CDR3 runs to 15 residues. Germline CDR1 and CDR2: SQVTM and ANQGSEA. Unmatched junction bases numbered 10, after V lost 7 bases and J lost 1 base.

This clonotype was detected only a few times. The CDR3, as DNA: TGCAGTGCTAGTGGCGGAACAGGCTTCTACGAGCAGTACTTC. This sequence encodes CSASGGTGFYEQYF. The chain is built from TRBV20-1 and TRBJ2-7; TRBD1 might be the D (5 bases). Germline V gene sequence: CDR1 DFQATT, CDR2 SNEGSKA (reference sequence). V lost 3 bases and J 3 bases, leaving 15 bases between the germline ends. The CDR3 sequence is 14 residues long.

This sequence joins TRBV11-3 and TRBJ2-4; 10 bases fit TRBD1. Germline values: CDR1 SGHNT, CDR2 YENEEA. This CDR3 has 14 amino acids. V lost 5 bases and J lost 6; bases outside the gene matches: 4. The chain's CDR3 is CASSGTGEANIQYF. The CDR3 DNA follows: TGTGCCAGCAGCGGGACAGGGGAAGCAAACATTCAGTACTTC.

The gene calls are TRBV7-2 and TRBJ2-1; D is perhaps TRBD1 (6 bases). This CDR3 is built from 16 residues. CDR1 SGHTA and CDR2 FQGNSA come from the germline V gene. Trimming pared 5 bases from V and 7 bases from J, leaving 21 bases between. CDR3 in amino acids: CASSQVDRLNGNEQFF. For the CDR3, the DNA is TGTGCCAGCAGCCAAGTAGACAGGTTAAACGGAAATGAGCAGTTCTTC.

In this sample, this clonotype turned up a few times. The chain joins TRBV4-1 to TRBJ1-5; a weak D match, TRBD1 (5 bases). Per germline, CDR1 MGHRA and CDR2 YSYEKL. Trimming took off 0 bases at V and 4 bases at J, with 13 bases between the two ends. The CDR3 runs to 16 residues. CDR3 sequence (DNA): TGCGCCAGCAGCCAAGATGGGGGGGGAAGGAATCAGCCCCAGCATTTT. Translation gives CASSQDGGGRNQPQHF.

This clonotype was picked up a small number of times. The CDR3 sequence: CASNSDTSLAGYTF. The CDR3 bases are TGTGCCAGCAACTCGGACACCTCTTTGGCTGGCTACACCTTC. The chain employs TRBV12-3 or TRBV12-4 and TRBJ1-2; a possible D gene is TRBD1 (5 bases). CDR3 length: 14 amino acids. Trimming removed 7 bases at V and 7 bases at J, with 19 bases between.

This clonotype was observed a handful of times. The CDR3, as DNA: TGTGCCATCAGTGAAGGTTCGGGCAGGAATCAGCCCCAGCATTTT. Residues: CAISEGSGRNQPQHF. V gene TRBV10-3 combines with J gene TRBJ1-5, with no clear D. The CDR3 length is 15 residues. Germline loops: CDR1 ENHRY, CDR2 SYGVKD. Trimming took off 3 bases at V and 4 bases at J, with 13 bases between the two ends.

This sequence joins TRBV7-2 and TRBJ2-3, with D possibly TRBD1 on 6 matching bases. The germline V gene has CDR1 SGHTA and CDR2 FQGNSA. The length of the CDR3 is 13 residues. Trimming pared 4 bases from V and 3 bases from J, leaving 8 bases between. The CDR3 reads CASSSGHTDTQYF. CDR3 nucleotides: TGTGCCAGCAGCTCGGGACATACAGATACGCAGTATTTT.

The rearrangement joins TRBV4-1 to TRBJ2-1, with 8 bases identical to TRBD2. Trimming cost V 3 bases and J 3 bases; bases outside gene matches: 25. Germline V CDR1 and CDR2: MGHRA, YSYEKL. The CDR3 spans 22 residues. The CDR3 loop reads CASSQRLRSFSGRAGDYNEQFF. For the CDR3, the DNA is TGCGCCAGCAGCCAGAGACTCCGATCCTTTTCCGGGAGGGCCGGTGACTACAATGAGCAGTTCTTC.

This clonotype was counted only a few times. This chain links TRBV28 with TRBJ2-1; 8 bases agree with TRBD2. There are 15 residues in the CDR3. Germline trimming cut 7 bases from V and 7 bases from J; bases unmatched to any gene: 12. In germline, CDR1 is MDHEN, CDR2 SYDVKM. CDR3 sequence (DNA): TGTGCCAGCATCCCGAGGCGGGGGGCAGGGAATGAGCAGTTCTTC. Translating gives CASIPRRGAGNEQFF.

The J gene is TRBJ1-4, the V gene TRBV5-1; a possible D gene is TRBD1 (6 bases). Trimming cost V 0 bases and J 8 bases, with 14 bases left between them. The CDR3 runs 15 residues. Germline CDR1 reads SGHRS; CDR2 reads YFSETQ. CDR3 in DNA: TGCGCCAGCAGCTTGGAGCGGGGGGCGAAGGAAAAACTGTTTTTT. As protein: CASSLERGAKEKLFF.

This chain links TRBV28 with TRBJ2-7; either TRBD1 or TRBD2 may supply D (5 bases each). The germline V gene encodes CDR1 MDHEN and CDR2 SYDVKM. The CDR3 is 16 residues long. V was pared by 6 bases and J by 3 bases, with 21 bases between. The CDR3 sequence: CASRGGGGIAVYEQYF. CDR3 bases: TGTGCCAGCAGGGGCGGTGGGGGAATCGCCGTCTACGAGCAGTACTTC.

The CDR3 nucleotides read TGTGCCAGTTCCGACAGGGGGCAGGAGACCCAGTACTTC. It specifies CASSDRGQETQYF. V usage is TRBV5-5 and J usage is TRBJ2-5; TRBD1 agrees at 10 bases. Losses at the gene ends were 8 bases for V and 5 bases for J; bases not matched to a gene: 6. The germline V gene has CDR1 SGHKS and CDR2 YYEKEE (reference sequence). The CDR3 has 13 residues. The variable domain in full, completed from reference TRBV5-5 and TRBJ2-5, reads DAGVTQSPTHLIKTRGQQVTLRCSPISGHKSVSWYQQVLGQGPQFIFQYYEKEERGRGNFPDRFSARQFPNYSSELNVNALLLGDSALYLCASSDRGQETQYFGPGTRLLVL.

V and J are TRBV3-1 and TRBJ2-7; 11 positions match TRBD2. This CDR3 is 15 amino acids long. Germline values: CDR1 LGHDT, CDR2 YNNKEL (reference sequence). Unmatched junction bases numbered 5, after V lost 5 bases and J lost 2 bases. The DNA for the CDR3 is TGTGCCAGCAGCGTGGGGACTAGCGGAGCCTACGAGCAGTACTTC. Its translation is CASSVGTSGAYEQYF.

Many counts were recorded for this clonotype. The rearrangement uses TRBV24-1 and TRBJ2-3, with D possibly called TRBD1 or TRBD2 (5 bases each). Trimming stripped 10 bases from V and 8 bases from J, with 12 bases between. Germline CDR1 KGHDR, CDR2 SFDVKD. This CDR3 spans 11 amino acids. This CDR3 reads CATRRGATQYF. CDR3 DNA: TGTGCCACTCGACGGGGCGCTACGCAGTATTTT.

In this sample, this clonotype turned up many times. The V gene is TRBV9, the J gene TRBJ1-6, with D tentatively TRBD1 (6 bases). Trimming took off 2 bases at V and 9 bases at J, with 9 bases between the two ends. The CDR3 spans 13 residues. Looked up from germline, CDR1 is SGDLS and CDR2 is YYNGEE. The DNA for the CDR3 is TGTGCCAGCAGCGTCGGGGGGCTTTCACCCCTCCACTTT. This encodes CASSVGGLSPLHF. Filled out from reference TRBV9 and TRBJ1-6, the complete variable domain reads DSGVTQTPKHLITATGQRVTLRCSPRSGDLSVYWYQQSLDQGLQFLIQYYNGEERAKGNILERFSAQQFPDLHSELNLSSLELGDSALYFCASSVGGLSPLHFGNGTRLTVT.

The chain is built from TRBV20-1 and TRBJ2-7; 13 bases align to TRBD2. V shed 5 bases, J shed 3 bases, and the junction held 4 bases outside the gene matches. This CDR3 spans 14 amino acids. Germline V gene sequence: CDR1 DFQATT, CDR2 SNEGSKA (reference sequence). CDR3 DNA sequence: TGCAGTGCTGTGGGACTAGCGGGAAGCTACGAGCAGTACTTC. As protein: CSAVGLAGSYEQYF.

V is TRBV15 and J is TRBJ2-7; no clear D gene. The CDR3 runs to 14 residues. V was pared by 0 bases and J by 5 bases, with 11 bases between. Germline assignment: CDR1 LNHNV and CDR2 YYDKDF (reference sequence). The CDR3 sequence is CATSRDKSVNEQYF. Written as DNA, the CDR3 is TGTGCCACCAGCAGAGATAAGAGCGTGAACGAGCAGTACTTC.